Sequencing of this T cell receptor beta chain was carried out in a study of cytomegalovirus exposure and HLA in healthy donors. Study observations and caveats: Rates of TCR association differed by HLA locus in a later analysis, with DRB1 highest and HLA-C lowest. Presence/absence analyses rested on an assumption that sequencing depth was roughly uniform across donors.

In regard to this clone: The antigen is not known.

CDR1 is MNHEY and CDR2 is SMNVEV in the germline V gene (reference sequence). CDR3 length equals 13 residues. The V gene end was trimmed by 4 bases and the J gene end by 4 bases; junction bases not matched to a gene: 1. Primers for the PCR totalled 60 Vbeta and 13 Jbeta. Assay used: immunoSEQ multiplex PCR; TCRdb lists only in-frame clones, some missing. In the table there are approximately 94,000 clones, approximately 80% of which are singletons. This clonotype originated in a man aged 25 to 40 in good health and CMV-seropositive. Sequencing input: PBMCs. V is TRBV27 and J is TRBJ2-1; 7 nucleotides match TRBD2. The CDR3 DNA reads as TGTGCCAGCAGTTGGCGGGAGTACAATGAGCAGTTCTTC. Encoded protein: CASSWREYNEQFF.